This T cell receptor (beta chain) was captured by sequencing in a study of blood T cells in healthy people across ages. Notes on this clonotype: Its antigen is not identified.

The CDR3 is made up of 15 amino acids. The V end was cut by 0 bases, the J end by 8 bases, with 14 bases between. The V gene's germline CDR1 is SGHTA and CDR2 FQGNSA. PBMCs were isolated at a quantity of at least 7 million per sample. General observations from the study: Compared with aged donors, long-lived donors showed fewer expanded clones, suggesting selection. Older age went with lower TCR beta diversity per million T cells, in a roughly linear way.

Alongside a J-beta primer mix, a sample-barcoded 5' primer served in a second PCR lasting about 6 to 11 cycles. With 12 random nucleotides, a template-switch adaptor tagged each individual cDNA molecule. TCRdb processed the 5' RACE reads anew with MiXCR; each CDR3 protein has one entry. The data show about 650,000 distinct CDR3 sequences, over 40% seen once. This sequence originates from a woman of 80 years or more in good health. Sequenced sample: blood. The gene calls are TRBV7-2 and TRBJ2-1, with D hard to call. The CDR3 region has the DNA TGTGCCAGCAGCTTAGCTGGAAGGGCCGTAGATGAGCAGTTCTTC. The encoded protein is CASSLAGRAVDEQFF.